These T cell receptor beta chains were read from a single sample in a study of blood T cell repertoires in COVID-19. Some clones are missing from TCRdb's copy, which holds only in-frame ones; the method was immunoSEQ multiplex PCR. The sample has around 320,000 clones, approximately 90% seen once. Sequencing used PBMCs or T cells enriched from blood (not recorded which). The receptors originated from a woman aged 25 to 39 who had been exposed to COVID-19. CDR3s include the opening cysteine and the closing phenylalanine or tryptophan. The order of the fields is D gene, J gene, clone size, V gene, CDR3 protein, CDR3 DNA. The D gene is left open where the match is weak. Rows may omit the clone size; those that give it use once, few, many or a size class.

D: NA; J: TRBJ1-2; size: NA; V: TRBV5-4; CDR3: CASSKPGAGYTF; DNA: TGTGCCAGCAGCAAGCCGGGAGCCGGCTACACCTTC
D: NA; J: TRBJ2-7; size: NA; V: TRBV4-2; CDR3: CASSQVGGTRAYEQYF; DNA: TGTGCCAGCAGCCAAGTAGGAGGGACCCGAGCCTACGAGCAGTACTTC
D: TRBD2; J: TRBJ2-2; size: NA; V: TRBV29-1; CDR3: CSVALRAGGTGELFF; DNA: TGCAGCGTTGCATTGAGAGCGGGGGGCACCGGGGAGCTGTTTTTT
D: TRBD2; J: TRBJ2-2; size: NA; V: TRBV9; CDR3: CASSLSGAATGELFF; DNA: TGTGCCAGCAGCCTTAGCGGGGCAGCCACCGGGGAGCTGTTTTTT
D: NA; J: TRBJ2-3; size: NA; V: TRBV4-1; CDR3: CASSPEGLTTRTDTQYF; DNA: TGCGCCAGCAGCCCGGAGGGCCTCACCACTCGCACAGATACGCAGTATTTT
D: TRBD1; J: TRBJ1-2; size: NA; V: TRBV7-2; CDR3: CASSLRQGTGYTF; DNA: TGTGCCAGCAGCTTAAGACAGGGGACCGGCTACACCTTC
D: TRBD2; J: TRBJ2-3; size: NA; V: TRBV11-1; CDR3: CASSLGTSITDTQYF; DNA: TGTGCCAGCAGCTTAGGGACTAGCATCACAGATACGCAGTATTTT
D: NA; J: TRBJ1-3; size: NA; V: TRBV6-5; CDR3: CASSNRGNTIYF; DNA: TGTGCCAGCAGCAACAGGGGAAACACCATATATTTT
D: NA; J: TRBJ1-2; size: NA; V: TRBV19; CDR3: CASSPVFNYGYTF; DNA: TGTGCCAGTAGTCCCGTATTTAACTATGGCTACACCTTC
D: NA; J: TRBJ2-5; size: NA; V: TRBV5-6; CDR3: CASSLRLGETQYF; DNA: TGTGCCAGCAGCTTGAGACTAGGAGAGACCCAGTACTTC
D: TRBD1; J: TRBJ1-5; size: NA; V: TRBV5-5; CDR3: CASSLGQGSNQPQHF; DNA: TGTGCCAGCAGCTTGGGACAGGGCTCTAATCAGCCCCAGCATTTT
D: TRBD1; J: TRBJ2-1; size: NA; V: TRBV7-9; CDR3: CASSLGTGPYNEQFF; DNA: TGTGCCAGCAGCCTCGGGACAGGGCCTTACAATGAGCAGTTCTTC
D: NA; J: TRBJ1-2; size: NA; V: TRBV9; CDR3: CASSVAAGYDGYTF; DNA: TGTGCCAGCAGCGTAGCGGCCGGGTATGATGGCTACACCTTC
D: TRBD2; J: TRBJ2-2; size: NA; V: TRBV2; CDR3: CASMGTRGTGELFF; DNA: TGTGCCAGCATGGGGACTAGAGGCACCGGGGAGCTGTTTTTT
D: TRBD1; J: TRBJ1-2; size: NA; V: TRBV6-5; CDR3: CATRQGAIGGYTF; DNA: TGTGCCACCCGACAGGGGGCGATCGGTGGCTACACCTTC
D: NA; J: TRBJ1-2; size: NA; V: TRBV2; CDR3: CASSLLQDRLLRDYGYTF; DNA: TGTGCCAGCAGCTTACTCCAAGACAGGTTGTTGCGTGACTATGGCTACACCTTC
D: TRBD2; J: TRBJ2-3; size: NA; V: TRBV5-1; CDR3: CASSLTSGGADTQYF; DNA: TGCGCCAGCAGCCTGACTAGCGGGGGGGCAGATACGCAGTATTTT
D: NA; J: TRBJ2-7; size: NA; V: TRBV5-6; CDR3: CASSLVGGGQYF; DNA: TGTGCCAGCAGCTTGGTGGGTGGCGGGCAGTACTTC
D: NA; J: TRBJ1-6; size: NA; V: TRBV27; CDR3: CASSLSLVRGPRKDSPLHF; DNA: TGTGCCAGCAGTTTATCACTCGTCAGGGGACCACGAAAGGATTCACCCCTCCACTTT
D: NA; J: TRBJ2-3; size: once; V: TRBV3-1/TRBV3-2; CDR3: CASSQVFRTSTDTQYF; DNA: TGTGCCAGCAGCCAAGTTTTCAGGACTAGCACAGATACGCAGTATTTT
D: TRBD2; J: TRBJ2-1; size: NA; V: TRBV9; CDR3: CASRPTGGAGGLLNEQFF; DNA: TGTGCCAGCAGACCTACGGGAGGGGCCGGAGGATTACTCAATGAGCAGTTCTTC
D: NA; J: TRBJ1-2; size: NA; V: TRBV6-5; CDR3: CASKEQLAYGYTF; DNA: TGTGCCAGCAAAGAACAGCTCGCCTATGGCTACACCTTC
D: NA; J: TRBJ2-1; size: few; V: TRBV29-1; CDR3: CSVASDNEQFF; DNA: TGCAGCGTTGCCTCGGACAATGAGCAGTTCTTC
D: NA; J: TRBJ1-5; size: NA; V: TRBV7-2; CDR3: CASSLGAPYSNQPQHF; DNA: TGTGCCAGCAGCTTAGGGGCACCCTATAGCAATCAGCCCCAGCATTTT
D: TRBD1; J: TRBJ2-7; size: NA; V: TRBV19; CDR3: CASSMLAGGSYEQYF; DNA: TGTGCCAGTAGTATGTTGGCAGGGGGTTCCTACGAGCAGTACTTC
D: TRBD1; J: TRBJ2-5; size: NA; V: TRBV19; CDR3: CASSIPGQGLQTQYF; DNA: TGTGCCAGTAGTATACCCGGACAGGGGTTACAGACCCAGTACTTC
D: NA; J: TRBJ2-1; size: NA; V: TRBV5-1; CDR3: CASSYPGNEQFF; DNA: TGCGCCAGCAGCTATCCCGGGAATGAGCAGTTCTTC
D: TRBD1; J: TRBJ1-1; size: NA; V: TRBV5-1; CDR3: CASTPTGGQGARTEAFF; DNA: TGCGCCAGCACCCCAACCGGGGGACAGGGGGCTCGTACTGAAGCTTTCTTT
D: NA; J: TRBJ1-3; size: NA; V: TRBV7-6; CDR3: CANQGFFGNTIYF; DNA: TGTGCCAACCAGGGTTTCTTTGGAAACACCATATATTTT
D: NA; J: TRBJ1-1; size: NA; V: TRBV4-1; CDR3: CASSSLTRTATTEAFF; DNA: TGCGCCAGCAGCTCCTTAACGCGGACAGCAACCACTGAAGCTTTCTTT
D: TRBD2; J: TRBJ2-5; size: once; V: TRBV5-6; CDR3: CASSLASGAETQYF; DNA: TGTGCCAGCAGCTTGGCTAGCGGGGCCGAGACCCAGTACTTC
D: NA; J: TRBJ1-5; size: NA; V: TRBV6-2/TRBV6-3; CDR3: CASSYGTLSNQPQHF; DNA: TGTGCCAGCAGTTACGGGACACTTAGCAATCAGCCCCAGCATTTT
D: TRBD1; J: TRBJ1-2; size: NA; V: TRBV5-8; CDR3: CASSQNRGRGYTF; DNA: TGTGCCAGCAGCCAAAACAGGGGACGTGGCTACACCTTC